These 28 T cell receptor beta chains originate from one sample sequenced in a study of T cell repertoires in cytomegalovirus infection. Their target antigens are unknown. TCRdb independently ran MiXCR on the reads; one entry per CDR3 protein. The sample lists about 770,000 distinct CDR3 sequences; 25% to 35% were seen once. The material was cultured CD8+ T cells from PBMCs, obtained from culture after CMV antigen stimulation. These TCRs come from a human donor in good health (CMV status not recorded). Some clones in this sample may be carry-over from other donors' samples.

As concerns this clonotype: A single base separates this from a much larger clone, so it may be a read error. This chain links TRBV7-6 with TRBJ2-1; 10 bases are shared with TRBD1. The CDR3 covers 14 residues. Germline CDR1 is SGHVS and CDR2 is FNYEAQ. V lost 1 base, J lost 8 bases, and 2 bases stayed unmatched. The CDR3 sequence: CASSLGTGGDEQFF. The CDR3 bases are TGTGCCAGCAGCTTAGGGACAGGGGGGGATGAGCAGTTCTTC.

This clonotype was observed a few times. The chain joins TRBV20-1 to TRBJ1-2, with D unresolved. Germline lookup yields CDR1 DFQATT and CDR2 SNEGSKA (reference sequence). There are 12 residues in the CDR3. Deletions cut 6 bases from V and 7 bases from J, with 15 bases between. CDR3 DNA: TGCAGTGCCGAACATGGCTACGGTGGCTACACCTTC. Translating gives CSAEHGYGGYTF.

The chain has TRBV5-5 and TRBJ2-3; D gene ambiguous. The CDR3 extends over 13 amino acids. Germline CDR1 and CDR2: SGHKS and YYEKEE (reference sequence). V gave up 4 bases and J gave up 4 bases, with 10 bases separating them. The CDR3 here is CASSPPVADTQYF. In DNA form, the CDR3 reads TGTGCCAGCAGCCCACCCGTCGCAGATACGCAGTATTTT.

At least ten counts were recorded for this clonotype. The rearrangement links TRBV6-1 to TRBJ1-4; D unclear. The germline V gene has CDR1 MNHNS and CDR2 SASEGT. The ends were cut back, 2 bases at V and 7 bases at J, with 17 bases in the middle. This CDR3 spans 16 amino acids. CDR3 coding DNA: TGTGCCAGCAGTGAAAGGGAACTCCGAAGTGGTGAAAAACTGTTTTTT. It codes for CASSERELRSGEKLFF.

Many counts were recorded for this clonotype. The V and J genes are TRBV7-3 and TRBJ1-2, with TRBD1 identical over 7 bases. Trimming at V came to 1 base and at J to 8 bases, leaving 10 bases not matched to a gene. This CDR3 comprises 15 residues. The V gene's germline CDR1 is SGHTA and CDR2 FQGTGA. DNA of the CDR3: TGTGCCAGCAGCTTAATGGCCGGGACAGTCTACGGCTACACCTTC. Protein product: CASSLMAGTVYGYTF.

This sequence joins TRBV2 and TRBJ2-4; 7 bases are shared with TRBD1. The CDR3 is 18 amino acids. CDR1 and CDR2 from the germline V gene are SNHLY and FYNNEI. Unmatched junction bases numbered 14, after V lost 6 bases and J lost 0 bases. The CDR3 is CASRPPGQNPLAKNIQYF. CDR3 nucleotides: TGTGCCAGCAGGCCGCCGGGACAGAATCCACTAGCCAAAAACATTCAGTACTTC.

This clonotype was counted a few times. The V gene is TRBV10-3, the J gene TRBJ1-1; unclear D gene. This CDR3 is 13 amino acids long. The germline V gene has CDR1 ENHRY and CDR2 SYGVKD. The germline V and J ends were trimmed by 7 bases and 1 base, with 10 bases remaining between them. DNA of the CDR3: TGTGCCATCACCTCCGACGGGAACACTGAAGCTTTCTTT. As protein: CAITSDGNTEAFF.

This chain joins TRBV5-1 and TRBJ2-3, with TRBD2 identical over 12 bases. The CDR3 is made up of 16 amino acids. Trimming cost V 2 bases and J 4 bases; bases outside gene matches: 5. Germline CDR1 SGHRS, CDR2 YFSETQ. The CDR3 DNA is TGCGCCAGCAGCTTCAGAGGACTAGCGGGGCCAGATACGCAGTATTTT. Translation gives CASSFRGLAGPDTQYF.

This clonotype was seen only once. This chain links TRBV5-4 with TRBJ2-2; D unresolved. Looked up from germline, CDR1 is SGHNT and CDR2 is YYREEE (reference sequence). CDR3 length equals 16 residues. The V end lost 8 bases, the J end lost 1 base, and 18 bases lay between the germline ends. The CDR3 here is CARTTEAGLNTGELFF. The CDR3 DNA is TGTGCCAGAACCACCGAGGCAGGTTTGAACACCGGGGAGCTGTTTTTT.

This clonotype was observed a handful of times. The V gene is TRBV6-2 or TRBV6-3, the J gene TRBJ2-2; D is ambiguous. Germline-derived CDR1 and CDR2 are MNHEY and SVGEGT. The V gene lost 7 bases and the J gene lost 1 base, with 16 bases spanning the gap. There are 16 residues in the CDR3. CDR3 amino acids: CASTKVDGLNTGELFF. In DNA form, the CDR3 reads TGTGCCAGCACCAAGGTAGACGGGTTGAACACCGGGGAGCTGTTTTTT.

V usage is TRBV29-1 and J usage is TRBJ2-7, with TRBD1 matching 7 bases. V shed 7 bases and J 3 bases; nucleotides not matched to a gene: 6. This CDR3 spans 12 amino acids. CDR1 and CDR2 from the germline V gene are SQVTM and ANQGSEA. The CDR3 region is CSGQGLDYEQYF. The CDR3 nucleotides read TGCAGCGGACAGGGTCTCGACTACGAGCAGTACTTC.

V is TRBV4-1 and J is TRBJ2-5; 7 bases map to TRBD1. CDR1 is MGHRA and CDR2 is YSYEKL in the germline V gene. With V trimmed by 1 base and J by 3 bases, 5 bases remained unmatched. The CDR3 has 15 residues. For the CDR3, the DNA is TGCGCCAGCAGCCAAGGGTCCGGGACAGAAGAGACCCAGTACTTC. This translates into CASSQGSGTEETQYF.

The J gene is TRBJ2-2, the V gene TRBV28; either TRBD1 or TRBD2 may fit D (5 bases each). V was clipped by 3 bases and J by 1 base, with 9 bases between them. Germline V CDR1 and CDR2: MDHEN, SYDVKM. CDR3 length: 15 amino acids. CDR3 residues: CASSFGTLNTGELFF. As DNA, the CDR3 is TGTGCCAGCAGTTTCGGGACCCTGAACACCGGGGAGCTGTTTTTT.

The rearrangement joins TRBV27 to TRBJ1-5; 9 bases map to TRBD1. Germline V gene data show CDR1 as MNHEY and CDR2 as SMNVEV (reference sequence). The V and J ends lost 5 bases and 4 bases, in that order; junction bases with no gene match: 9. This CDR3 has 16 residues. The CDR3 protein is CASSPWDRAGNQPQHF. The CDR3 DNA is TGTGCCAGCAGTCCCTGGGACAGGGCGGGGAATCAGCCCCAGCATTTT.

The CDR3 here is CASSVSGISYNEQFF. As DNA, the CDR3 is TGTGCCAGCAGCGTTAGCGGAATCTCCTACAATGAGCAGTTCTTC. The V and J genes are TRBV7-9 and TRBJ2-1; perhaps TRBD2 as D (6 bases). Between the trimmed V and J ends, which lost 5 bases and 0 bases, there was a span of 11 bases. The V gene's germline CDR1 is SEHNR and CDR2 FQNEAQ (reference sequence). The CDR3 is made up of 15 amino acids.

The chain combines TRBV4-1 with TRBJ1-3; no firm D call. Per the germline V gene, CDR1 is MGHRA and CDR2 is YSYEKL. CDR3 size: 14 residues. V was cut by 1 base and J by 4 bases, with 8 bases left in between. CDR3 in amino acids: CASSQAETGNTIYF. The CDR3 DNA is TGCGCCAGCAGCCAAGCCGAGACAGGAAACACCATATATTTT.

This rearrangement joins TRBV6-6 to TRBJ1-5; 10 bases agree with TRBD1. Losses at the gene ends were 6 bases for V and 7 bases for J; bases not matched to a gene: 15. CDR1 is MNHNY, CDR2 SVGAGI, per germline (reference sequence). This CDR3 is 17 amino acids long. CDR3 nucleotide sequence: TGTGCCAGCAGGGCCGGGACAGGGGTTTACGGAGAGCAGCCCCAGCATTTT. This codes for CASRAGTGVYGEQPQHF.

The rearrangement joins TRBV7-8 to TRBJ1-1; TRBD1 agrees at 7 bases. This CDR3 region has 18 residues. V lost 6 bases to trimming and J lost 1 base; unmatched junction nucleotides: 17. Germline loops: CDR1 SGHVS, CDR2 FQNEAQ. The CDR3 region has the DNA TGTGCCAGCAGAATGGGGACAGCAATCTGGGCTCAGAACACTGAAGCTTTCTTT. Translating gives CASRMGTAIWAQNTEAFF.

This clonotype was seen repeatedly, ten times or more. The rearrangement uses TRBV7-9 and TRBJ1-5, with a weak D call TRBD1 (6 bases). The CDR3 consists of 14 residues. V was shortened by 5 bases and J by 3 bases, with 11 bases between the two germline ends. In germline, CDR1 is SEHNR, CDR2 FQNEAQ (reference sequence). The CDR3 bases are TGTGCCAGCAGCCTAGGGGGGAACAATCAGCCCCAGCATTTT. Protein sequence: CASSLGGNNQPQHF.

V usage is TRBV28 and J usage is TRBJ1-1; no firm D call. This CDR3 spans 11 amino acids. The V and J ends lost 5 bases and 11 bases respectively, with 12 bases between them. Germline CDR1 and CDR2: MDHEN and SYDVKM. This CDR3 is CASSPSSWAFF. The CDR3 coding sequence is TGTGCCAGCAGTCCCTCCAGCTGGGCTTTCTTT.

This clonotype was seen ten or more times. The gene calls are TRBV6-5 and TRBJ2-1; a possible D gene is TRBD1 (6 bases). Germline CDR1 is MNHEY and CDR2 is SVGAGI. This CDR3 has 12 amino acids. Trimming stripped 2 bases from V and 8 bases from J, with 7 bases between. CDR3 in amino acids: CASSYGGDEQFF. CDR3 DNA: TGTGCCAGCAGTTACGGGGGCGATGAGCAGTTCTTC.

The chain joins TRBV19 to TRBJ2-1; D may match TRBD1 or TRBD2 (5 bases each). The CDR3 runs 13 residues. Looked up from germline, CDR1 is LNHDA and CDR2 is SQIVND (reference sequence). The ends were cut back, 2 bases at V and 6 bases at J, with 8 bases in the middle. This CDR3 is CASSILGPNEQFF. CDR3 DNA: TGTGCCAGTAGTATATTGGGACCCAATGAGCAGTTCTTC.

The V call is TRBV7-9, the J call TRBJ1-2; tentative D call: TRBD1 (5 bases). CDR3 size: 14 residues. CDR1 and CDR2 (germline): SEHNR, FQNEAQ (reference sequence). Trimming shortened V by 4 bases and J by 5 bases, and 14 bases separated the two germline ends. CDR3 bases: TGTGCCAGCAGCTCGAGCGGGGGAATTTATGGCTACACCTTC. Its translation is CASSSSGGIYGYTF.

This clonotype was counted once. A read error may account for a junction end that differs from germline. The chain employs TRBV4-1 and TRBJ2-1; weak D call: TRBD2 (7 bases). This CDR3 is built from 18 residues. CDR1 MGHRA and CDR2 YSYEKL come from the germline V gene. The DNA of the CDR3 is TGTGCCAGCAGCCAAGTGGGGGGGGCGGGGAACTCCTACAATGAGCAGTTCTTC. It yields the protein CASSQVGGAGNSYNEQFF.

Many counts were recorded for this clonotype. The chain is built from TRBV6-6 and TRBJ1-6; 7 bases match TRBD1. This CDR3 is built from 17 residues. Germline lookup yields CDR1 MNHNY and CDR2 SVGAGI (reference sequence). V shed 6 bases, J shed 6 bases, and the junction held 14 bases outside the gene matches. CDR3 sequence (DNA): TGTGCCAGCAGGACTCACGACAGGGCATTCCCTAATTCACCCCTCCACTTT. It yields the protein CASRTHDRAFPNSPLHF.

This clonotype came up a few times. CDR3 sequence reads: CSVEGGYGYTF. CDR3 coding DNA: TGCAGCGTTGAGGGGGGCTATGGCTACACCTTC. This chain uses TRBV29-1 with TRBJ1-2; D perhaps matches TRBD1 (5 bases). The CDR3 extends over 11 amino acids. V was cut by 3 bases and J by 4 bases, with 6 bases left in between. Germline V gene data show CDR1 as SQVTM and CDR2 as ANQGSEA. Full variable domain (remainder filled in from reference TRBV29-1 and TRBJ1-2): SAVISQKPSRDICQRGTSLTIQCQVDSQVTMMFWYRQQPGQSLTLIATANQGSEATYESGFVIDKFPISRPNLTFSTLTVSNMSPEDSSIYLCSVEGGYGYTFGSGTRLTVV.

Only a few counts were recorded for this clonotype. The chain combines TRBV7-9 with TRBJ1-1; D remains ambiguous. The V gene lost 1 base and the J gene lost 6 bases, with 12 bases spanning the gap. The CDR3 has 14 amino acids. CDR1 is SEHNR and CDR2 is FQNEAQ in the germline V gene (reference sequence). The CDR3 sequence is CASSLGAGRAEAFF. In DNA form, the CDR3 reads TGTGCCAGCAGCTTAGGTGCAGGTCGGGCTGAAGCTTTCTTT.

This rearrangement joins TRBV2 to TRBJ2-1, with D possibly matching TRBD2 (6 bases). Trimming cost V 6 bases and J 7 bases, with 19 bases left between them. The germline V gene has CDR1 SNHLY and CDR2 FYNNEI. The CDR3 consists of 15 residues. The CDR3 DNA is TGTGCCAGCAGCCCCAGGCGGGACCGAATAAATGAGCAGTTCTTC. Translating it yields CASSPRRDRINEQFF.